This is a list of T cell receptor beta chains from one sample in a study of blood T cell repertoires in COVID-19. The table came from immunoSEQ multiplex PCR; TCRdb's copy has only in-frame clones and leaves some out. In the table there are about 220,000 clones, around 85% of which are singletons. Sequencing was performed on peripheral blood. The receptors derive from a human donor in a cohort sampled during active COVID-19. The conserved cysteine and the conserved F or W are not part of the CDR3 here.

J,V,CDR3
TRBJ1-5,TRBV6-2/TRBV6-3,ASSYRDRENQPQH
TRBJ2-2,TRBV24-1,ASRTGNTGELF
TRBJ2-7,TRBV5-5,ASSLTGTGIYEQY
TRBJ2-4,TRBV27,ASSSWAATSGGNIQY
TRBJ1-1,TRBV3-1/TRBV3-2,ASSPGTGSTEAF
TRBJ2-7,TRBV5-1,ASSRGQGYEQY
TRBJ2-3,TRBV4-3,ASSQDREGLTDTQY
TRBJ2-1,TRBV10-1,ASSETSGGRSYNEQF
TRBJ2-1,TRBV7-9,ASSLVANLHNEQF
TRBJ2-7,TRBV6-5,ASSLGLVWEQY
TRBJ2-7,TRBV6-1,ASSELGQSYEQY
TRBJ2-2,TRBV4-2,ASSQVSGITGELF
TRBJ2-7,TRBV6-2/TRBV6-3,ASSTRTGPYEQY
TRBJ1-1,TRBV28,ASSSIQGVNTEAF
TRBJ1-2,TRBV7-9,ASSLVSGQWSHT
TRBJ2-7,TRBV7-2,ASSLGGGHYEQY
TRBJ2-7,TRBV28,ASSQPGLGFYEQY
TRBJ1-5,TRBV7-2,ASSLVLQVVGNQPQH
TRBJ2-1,TRBV9,ASSLSSYNEQF
TRBJ2-7,TRBV5-8,ASSLQTSSYEQY
TRBJ2-3,TRBV9,ASSVTVGVAGGTDTQY
TRBJ1-1,TRBV4-1,ASSQAKTGGTEAF
TRBJ2-4,TRBV6-2/TRBV6-3,ASSYPLAGDDIQY
TRBJ1-1,TRBV3-1/TRBV3-2,ASSRGNTEAF
TRBJ2-7,TRBV19,ASSILVGTGGNYEQY
TRBJ2-7,TRBV13,ASSSGQTYEQY
TRBJ2-7,TRBV3-1/TRBV3-2,ASSHGLAGDEQY
TRBJ2-7,TRBV7-6,ASSLEAGGTSGREDEQY
TRBJ2-7,TRBV6-5,ASSYSNRAYEQY
TRBJ1-6,TRBV3-1/TRBV3-2,ASRQSGTGGNSPLH
TRBJ2-5,TRBV30,AWSVRTGSQETQY
TRBJ1-5,TRBV18,ASSIGTPYSNQPQH
TRBJ2-7,TRBV3-1/TRBV3-2,ASSRTSGGPYEQY
TRBJ2-5,TRBV28,ASSRGRETQY
TRBJ1-4,TRBV7-2,ASSSQGATNEKLF
TRBJ2-7,TRBV10-3,AIRGDRGRLYEQY
TRBJ1-2,TRBV2,ASSFRGPYGYT
TRBJ2-7,TRBV3-1/TRBV3-2,ASSLIAGAHEQY
TRBJ2-7,TRBV6-6,ASSSGHSYEQY
TRBJ2-1,TRBV19,ASSRRDSYNEQF
TRBJ1-1,TRBV19,ASRPRDTNTEAF
TRBJ2-1,TRBV2,ASSGTGSSYNEQF